These 14 T cell receptor beta chains came from one sample sequenced in a study of shared clonotypes between healthy human individuals. Here immunoSEQ multiplex PCR was the method, and the copy in TCRdb shows in-frame clones only, minus some. Counted here are fewer than 1.4 million clones, about four fifths occurring once; the ten biggest clones make up roughly 0.55%. Sequencing was performed on memory CD4+ T cells from PBMCs. The subset was: CD45RA-negative fraction. Receptors were obtained from a man younger than 35 in good health. Some clones in this sample may be carry-over from other donors' samples.

The chain recombines TRBV6-5 with TRBJ2-3, with 8 bases identical to TRBD2. The CDR3 has 15 amino acids. V lost 9 bases, J lost 0 bases, and 8 bases stayed unmatched. CDR1 is MNHEY and CDR2 is SVGAGI in the germline V gene. In nucleotides, the CDR3 is TGTGCCAGTTGTAGCGGGATAACTAGCACAGATACGCAGTATTTT. Its protein is CASCSGITSTDTQYF.

This sequence joins TRBV21-1 and TRBJ2-7; TRBD2 is the table's D call and was not checked against the DNA. TRBV21-1 is assigned pseudogene status. The CDR3 is made up of 17 amino acids. The CDR3 DNA reads as TGTGCCAGCAGCGACCCCAGACTAGCGGGAGGTGGCTACGAGCAGTACTTC. It specifies CASSDPRLAGGGYEQYF.

The chain is built from TRBV5-4 and TRBJ2-1; no reliable D call. CDR1 is SGHNT and CDR2 is YYREEE in the germline V gene (reference sequence). V lost 1 base and J lost 4, with 12 bases in between. The CDR3 totals 15 residues. The CDR3 sequence is CASSLPSQIYNEQFF. The CDR3 DNA reads as TGTGCCAGCAGCTTGCCCTCCCAAATATACAATGAGCAGTTCTTC.

V and J are TRBV9 and TRBJ1-1, with a tentative D call TRBD1 (5 bases). Trimming took 3 bases from V and 4 from J, leaving 13 bases between them. The germline CDR1 and CDR2 sequences are SGDLS and YYNGEE. CDR3 size: 14 residues. The CDR3 here is CASSEEWGGTEAFF. The CDR3 DNA follows: TGTGCCAGCAGCGAGGAGTGGGGGGGCACTGAAGCTTTCTTT.

V usage is TRBV6-5 and J usage is TRBJ2-4; D perhaps matches TRBD2 (5 bases). The ends were cut back, 6 bases at V and 0 bases at J, with 12 bases in the middle. This CDR3 contains 15 residues. Germline values: CDR1 MNHEY, CDR2 SVGAGI. The chain's CDR3 is CASRSLAEAKNIQYF. CDR3 sequence (DNA): TGTGCCAGCAGATCTCTAGCAGAAGCCAAAAACATTCAGTACTTC.

The V gene is TRBV6-1, the J gene TRBJ2-7, with 10 bases that match TRBD1. The CDR3 is 14 amino acids. From germline, CDR1 is MNHNS and CDR2 SASEGT. Trimming at V came to 3 bases and at J to 3 bases, leaving 2 bases not matched to a gene. The chain's CDR3 is CASSERDRGYEQYF. The DNA of the CDR3 is TGTGCCAGCAGTGAGCGGGACAGGGGCTACGAGCAGTACTTC.

The chain employs TRBV6-5 and TRBJ2-7; TRBD2 might be the D (5 bases). V gave up 7 bases and J gave up 2 bases, with 12 bases separating them. This CDR3 contains 13 residues. Germline CDR1 reads MNHEY; CDR2 reads SVGAGI. This chain's CDR3 is CASIDYKTYEQYF. Here the CDR3 DNA reads TGTGCCAGCATAGACTACAAGACCTACGAGCAGTACTTC.

This clone was seen only once. Relative to the germline gene, one junction end is altered; a read error may explain this. This sequence joins TRBV2 and TRBJ1-2; TRBD1 matches at 8 bases. This CDR3 contains 16 residues. Germline-derived CDR1 and CDR2 are SNHLY and FYNNEI. CDR3 protein: CASREGGAGGLDGYTF. In nucleotides, the CDR3 is TGTGCCAGCAGGGAAGGAGGGGCAGGGGGCTTAGACGGCTACACCTTC.

The chain joins TRBV7-9 to TRBJ2-7; 10 bases align to TRBD2. CDR1 and CDR2 from the germline V gene are SEHNR and FQNEAQ (reference sequence). CDR3 length equals 16 residues. V trimming: 1 base; J trimming: 4 bases; junction bases outside the gene matches: 7. CDR3 nucleotide sequence: TGTGCCAGCAGCTTAGGGCTGCCTAGCGGGGGATACGAGCAGTACTTC. The encoded protein is CASSLGLPSGGYEQYF.

This clone was detected only a few times. The chain recombines TRBV5-1 with TRBJ2-5; a weak D match, TRBD1 (6 bases). The length of the CDR3 is 14 residues. The ends were cut back, 4 bases at V and 5 bases at J, with 15 bases in the middle. Germline V lookup: CDR1 SGHRS, CDR2 YFSETQ. CDR3 sequence reads: CASSTQQGEETQYF. For the CDR3, the DNA is TGCGCCAGCAGCACCCAACAGGGAGAGGAGACCCAGTACTTC.

V is TRBV5-4 and J is TRBJ1-1, with a tentative D call TRBD1 (6 bases). The CDR3 contains 15 residues. Per the germline V gene, CDR1 is SGHNT and CDR2 is YYREEE (reference sequence). The V and J ends lost 2 bases and 4 bases respectively, with 15 bases between them. CDR3 coding DNA: TGTGCCAGCAGCTTAGAACAGGGCGGGAGCACTGAAGCTTTCTTT. The encoded protein is CASSLEQGGSTEAFF.

This rearrangement joins TRBV5-1 to TRBJ2-7; 7 bases match TRBD2. CDR1 SGHRS and CDR2 YFSETQ come from the germline V gene. The CDR3 is made up of 15 amino acids. V trimming: 1 base; J trimming: 0 bases; junction bases outside the gene matches: 4. The CDR3 coding sequence is TGCGCCAGCAGCTTGCAGCGGGGCCTCTCCTACGAGCAGTACTTC. Residues: CASSLQRGLSYEQYF.

The V and J genes are TRBV6-6 and TRBJ2-1; 8 bases align to TRBD2. Germline CDR1 reads MNHNY; CDR2 reads SVGAGI (reference sequence). Trimming took 2 bases from V and 9 from J; bases not matched to a gene: 9. CDR3 length: 15 residues. CDR3 loop: CASSYGGTRISEQFF. CDR3 coding DNA: TGTGCCAGCAGTTACGGAGGGACTAGGATATCTGAGCAGTTCTTC.

The V call is TRBV28, the J call TRBJ1-1; a weak D match, TRBD1 (5 bases). The V end lost 5 bases, the J end lost 5 bases, and 18 bases lay between the germline ends. This CDR3 has 15 residues. Germline CDR1 MDHEN, CDR2 SYDVKM. CDR3 sequence reads: CASSPRPLGGTEAFF. The CDR3 DNA sequence: TGTGCCAGCAGTCCCCGTCCTCTGGGGGGAACTGAAGCTTTCTTT.